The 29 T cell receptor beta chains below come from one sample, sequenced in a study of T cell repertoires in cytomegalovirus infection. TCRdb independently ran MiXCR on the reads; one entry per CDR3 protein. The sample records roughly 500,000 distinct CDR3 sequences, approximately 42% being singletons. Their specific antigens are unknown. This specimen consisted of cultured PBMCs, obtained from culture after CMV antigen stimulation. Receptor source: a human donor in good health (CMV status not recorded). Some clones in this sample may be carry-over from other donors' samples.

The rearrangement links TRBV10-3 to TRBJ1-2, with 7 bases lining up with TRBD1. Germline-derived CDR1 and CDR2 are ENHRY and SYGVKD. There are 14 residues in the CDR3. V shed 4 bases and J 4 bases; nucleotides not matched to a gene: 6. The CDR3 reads CAISGTGLGYGYTF. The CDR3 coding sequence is TGTGCCATCAGTGGGACAGGTTTGGGCTATGGCTACACCTTC.

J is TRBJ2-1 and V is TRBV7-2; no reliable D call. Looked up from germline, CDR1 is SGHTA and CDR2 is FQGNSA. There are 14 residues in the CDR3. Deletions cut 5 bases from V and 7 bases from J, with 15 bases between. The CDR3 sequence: CASSALGPINEQFF. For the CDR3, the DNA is TGTGCCAGCAGCGCTCTCGGCCCCATTAATGAGCAGTTCTTC.

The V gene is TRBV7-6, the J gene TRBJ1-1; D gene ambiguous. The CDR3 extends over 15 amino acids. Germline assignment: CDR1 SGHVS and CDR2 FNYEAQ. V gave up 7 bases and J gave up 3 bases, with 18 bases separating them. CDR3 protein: CASTLGREPYTEAFF. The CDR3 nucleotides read TGTGCCAGCACCTTGGGTCGGGAACCTTACACTGAAGCTTTCTTT. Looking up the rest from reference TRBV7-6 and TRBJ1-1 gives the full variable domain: GAGVSQSPRYKVTKRGQDVALRCDPISGHVSLYWYRQALGQGPEFLTYFNYEAQQDKSGLPNDRFSAERPEGSISTLTIQRTEQRDSAMYRCASTLGREPYTEAFFGQGTRLTVV.

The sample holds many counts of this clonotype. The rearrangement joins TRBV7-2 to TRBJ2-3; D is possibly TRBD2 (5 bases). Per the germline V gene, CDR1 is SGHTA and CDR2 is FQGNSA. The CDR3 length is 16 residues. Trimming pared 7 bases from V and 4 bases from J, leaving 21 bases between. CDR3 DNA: TGTGCCAGCAACCCCGGGGTCACCCCTTGGGCAGATACGCAGTATTTT. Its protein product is CASNPGVTPWADTQYF.

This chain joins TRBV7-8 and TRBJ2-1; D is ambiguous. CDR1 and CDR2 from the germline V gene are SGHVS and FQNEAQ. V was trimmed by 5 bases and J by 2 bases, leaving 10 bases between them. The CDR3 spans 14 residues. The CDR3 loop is CASSPLDPYNEQFF. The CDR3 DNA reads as TGTGCCAGCAGCCCCCTCGACCCCTACAATGAGCAGTTCTTC.

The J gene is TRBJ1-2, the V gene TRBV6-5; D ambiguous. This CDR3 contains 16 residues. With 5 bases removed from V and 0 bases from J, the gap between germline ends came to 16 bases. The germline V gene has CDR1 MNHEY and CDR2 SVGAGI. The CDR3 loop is CASSLRAPSPNYGYTF. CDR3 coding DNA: TGTGCCAGCAGTCTCCGGGCCCCATCCCCTAACTATGGCTACACCTTC.

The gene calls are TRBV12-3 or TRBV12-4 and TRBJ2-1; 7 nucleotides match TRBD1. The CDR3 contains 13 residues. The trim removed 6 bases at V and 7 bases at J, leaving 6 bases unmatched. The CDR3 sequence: CASSRDRRNEQFF. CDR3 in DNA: TGTGCCAGCAGCCGGGACAGAAGGAATGAGCAGTTCTTC.

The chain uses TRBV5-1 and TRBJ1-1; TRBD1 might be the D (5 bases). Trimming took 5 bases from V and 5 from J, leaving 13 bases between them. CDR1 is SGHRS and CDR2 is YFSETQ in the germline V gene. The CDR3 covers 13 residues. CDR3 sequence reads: CASRFNRGTEAFF. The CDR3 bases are TGCGCCAGCAGATTTAATCGGGGGACTGAAGCTTTCTTT.

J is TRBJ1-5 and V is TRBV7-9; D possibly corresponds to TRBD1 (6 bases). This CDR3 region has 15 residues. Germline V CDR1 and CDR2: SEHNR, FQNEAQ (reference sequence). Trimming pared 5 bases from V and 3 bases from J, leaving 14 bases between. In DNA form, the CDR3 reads TGTGCCAGCAGCCACTCGACAGGCATCAATCAGCCCCAGCATTTT. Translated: CASSHSTGINQPQHF.

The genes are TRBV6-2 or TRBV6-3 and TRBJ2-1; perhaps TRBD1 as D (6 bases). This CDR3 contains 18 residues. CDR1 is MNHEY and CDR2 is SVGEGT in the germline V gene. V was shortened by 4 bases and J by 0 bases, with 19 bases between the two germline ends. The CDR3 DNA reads TGTGCCAGCAGTTCCCCCGCCCGGGACAACCCCTCCTACAATGAGCAGTTCTTC. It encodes CASSSPARDNPSYNEQFF.

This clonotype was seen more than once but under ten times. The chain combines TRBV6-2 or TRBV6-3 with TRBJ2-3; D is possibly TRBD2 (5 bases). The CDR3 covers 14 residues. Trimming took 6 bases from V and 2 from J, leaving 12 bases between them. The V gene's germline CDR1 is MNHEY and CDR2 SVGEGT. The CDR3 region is CASSRTGDTDTQYF. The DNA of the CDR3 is TGTGCCAGCAGCCGGACTGGAGACACAGATACGCAGTATTTT.

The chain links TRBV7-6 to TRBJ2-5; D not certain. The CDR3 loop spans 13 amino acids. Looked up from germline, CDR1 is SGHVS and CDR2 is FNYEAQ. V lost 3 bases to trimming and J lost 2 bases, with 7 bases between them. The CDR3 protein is CASSFRIQETQYF. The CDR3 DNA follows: TGTGCCAGCAGCTTTCGGATACAAGAGACCCAGTACTTC.

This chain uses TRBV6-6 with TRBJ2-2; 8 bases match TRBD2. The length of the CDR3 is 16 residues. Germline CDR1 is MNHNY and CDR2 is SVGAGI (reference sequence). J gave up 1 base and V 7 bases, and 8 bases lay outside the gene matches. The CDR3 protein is CASTISGRRNTGELFF. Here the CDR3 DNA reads TGTGCCAGCACGATCAGCGGGAGACGGAACACCGGGGAGCTGTTTTTT.

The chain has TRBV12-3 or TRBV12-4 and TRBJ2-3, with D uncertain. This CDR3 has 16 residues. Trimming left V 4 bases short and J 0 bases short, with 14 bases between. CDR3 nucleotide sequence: TGTGCCAGCAGTTCCAGATGGGCCACTAGCACAGATACGCAGTATTTT. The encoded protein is CASSSRWATSTDTQYF.

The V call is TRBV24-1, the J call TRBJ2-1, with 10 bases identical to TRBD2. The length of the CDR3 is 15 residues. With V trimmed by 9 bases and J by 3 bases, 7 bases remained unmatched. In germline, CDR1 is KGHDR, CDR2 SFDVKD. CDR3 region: CATGKLAGVYNEQFF. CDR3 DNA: TGTGCCACCGGGAAGCTAGCGGGGGTCTACAATGAGCAGTTCTTC.

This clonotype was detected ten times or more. For the CDR3, the DNA is TGTGCCAGCAGCTTAGACAGGGTGGGAACAGATACGCAGTATTTT. This codes for CASSLDRVGTDTQYF. The V call is TRBV7-2, the J call TRBJ2-3; possible D gene TRBD1, 6 bases. The germline CDR1 and CDR2 sequences are SGHTA and FQGNSA. The CDR3 is made up of 15 amino acids. Trimming stripped 1 base from V and 3 bases from J, with 11 bases between.

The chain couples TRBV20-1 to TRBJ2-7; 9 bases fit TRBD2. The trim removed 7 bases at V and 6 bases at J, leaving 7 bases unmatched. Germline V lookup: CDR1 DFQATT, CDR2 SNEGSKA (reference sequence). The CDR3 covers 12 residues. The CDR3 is CSVVAGGGEQYF. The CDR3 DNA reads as TGCAGTGTAGTCGCGGGAGGGGGCGAGCAGTACTTC.

The CDR3 nucleotides are TGTGCCAGCAGGCGACAAAACCCTAGCACAGATACGCAGTATTTT. Residues: CASRRQNPSTDTQYF. V gene TRBV5-4 combines with J gene TRBJ2-3; D is ambiguous. V was trimmed by 5 bases and J by 0 bases, leaving 13 bases between them. The CDR3 spans 15 residues. CDR1 is SGHNT and CDR2 is YYREEE in the germline V gene (reference sequence).

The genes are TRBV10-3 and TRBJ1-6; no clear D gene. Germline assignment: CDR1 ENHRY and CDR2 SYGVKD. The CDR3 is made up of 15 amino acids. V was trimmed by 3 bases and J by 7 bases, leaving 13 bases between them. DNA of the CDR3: TGTGCCATCAGTGAATTTATTTTGGGAAATTCACCCCTCCACTTT. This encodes CAISEFILGNSPLHF.

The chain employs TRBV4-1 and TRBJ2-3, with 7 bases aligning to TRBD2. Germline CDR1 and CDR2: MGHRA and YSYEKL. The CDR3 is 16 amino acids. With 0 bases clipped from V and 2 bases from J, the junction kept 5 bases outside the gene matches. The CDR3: CASSQDLAAHTDTQYF. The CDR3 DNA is TGCGCCAGCAGCCAAGACCTAGCGGCCCACACAGATACGCAGTATTTT.

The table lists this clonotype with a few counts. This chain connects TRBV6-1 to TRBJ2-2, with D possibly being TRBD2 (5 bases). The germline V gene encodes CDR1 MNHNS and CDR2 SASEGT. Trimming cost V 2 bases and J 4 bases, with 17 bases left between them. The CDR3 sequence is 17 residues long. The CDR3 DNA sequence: TGTGCCAGCAGTGAATCAGGTCGGGGTTCATTCACCGGGGAGCTGTTTTTT. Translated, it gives CASSESGRGSFTGELFF.

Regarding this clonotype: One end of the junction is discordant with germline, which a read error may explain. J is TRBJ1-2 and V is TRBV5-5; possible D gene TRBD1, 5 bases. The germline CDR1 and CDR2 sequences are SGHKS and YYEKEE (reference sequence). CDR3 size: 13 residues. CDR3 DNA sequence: TGTGCCAGCAGCTTGGCCAAGGAGGACACCCCGGACTTC. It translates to CASSLAKEDTPDF.

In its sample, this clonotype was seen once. The CDR3 DNA is TGTGCCAGTAGTGCAAAGGGACAGGGGGATGAAAAACTGTTTTTT. As protein: CASSAKGQGDEKLFF. The genes are TRBV19 and TRBJ1-4; 11 bases are a match to TRBD1. V was clipped by 5 bases and J by 6 bases; unmatched bases: 5. The CDR3 contains 15 residues. Germline V gives CDR1 LNHDA, CDR2 SQIVND (reference sequence).

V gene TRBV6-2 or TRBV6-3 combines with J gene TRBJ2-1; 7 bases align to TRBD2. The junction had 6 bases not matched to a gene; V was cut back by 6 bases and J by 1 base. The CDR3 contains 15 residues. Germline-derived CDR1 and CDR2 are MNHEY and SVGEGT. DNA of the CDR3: TGTGCCAGCAGCCGGACTAGTAGGTCCTACAATGAGCAGTTCTTC. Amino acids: CASSRTSRSYNEQFF.

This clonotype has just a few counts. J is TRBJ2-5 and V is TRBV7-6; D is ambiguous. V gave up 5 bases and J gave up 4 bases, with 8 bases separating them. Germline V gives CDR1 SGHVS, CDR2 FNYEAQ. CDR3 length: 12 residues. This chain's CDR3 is CASSLESETQYF. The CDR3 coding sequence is TGTGCCAGCAGCCTTGAGTCAGAGACCCAGTACTTC.

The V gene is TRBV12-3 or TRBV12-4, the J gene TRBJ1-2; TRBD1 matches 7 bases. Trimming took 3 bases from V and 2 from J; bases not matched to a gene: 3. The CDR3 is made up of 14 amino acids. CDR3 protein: CASSFLDRNYGYTF. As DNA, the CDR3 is TGTGCCAGCAGTTTCCTGGACAGGAACTATGGCTACACCTTC.

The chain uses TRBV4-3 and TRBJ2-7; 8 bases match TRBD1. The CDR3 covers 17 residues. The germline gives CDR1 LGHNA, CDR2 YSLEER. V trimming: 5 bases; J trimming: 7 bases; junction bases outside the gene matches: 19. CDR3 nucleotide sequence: TGCGCCAGCAGCTCCGCGTTGGGCAGGGGGCGTTTCGGGGAGCAGTACTTC. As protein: CASSSALGRGRFGEQYF.

CDR3 in DNA: TGTGCCAGCACCCGGGACAGGGGCACAGATACGCAGTATTTT. The encoded protein is CASTRDRGTDTQYF. V gene TRBV6-1 combines with J gene TRBJ2-3; 9 bases match TRBD1. V shed 7 bases and J 1 base; nucleotides not matched to a gene: 3. This CDR3 is built from 14 residues. Germline loops: CDR1 MNHNS, CDR2 SASEGT.

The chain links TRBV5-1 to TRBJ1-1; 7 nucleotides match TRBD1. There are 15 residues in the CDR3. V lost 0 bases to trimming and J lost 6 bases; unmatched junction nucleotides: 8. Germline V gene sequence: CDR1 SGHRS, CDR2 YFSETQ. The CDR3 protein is CASSLEPHQGAEAFF. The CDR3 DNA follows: TGCGCCAGCAGCTTGGAACCCCACCAGGGGGCTGAAGCTTTCTTT.